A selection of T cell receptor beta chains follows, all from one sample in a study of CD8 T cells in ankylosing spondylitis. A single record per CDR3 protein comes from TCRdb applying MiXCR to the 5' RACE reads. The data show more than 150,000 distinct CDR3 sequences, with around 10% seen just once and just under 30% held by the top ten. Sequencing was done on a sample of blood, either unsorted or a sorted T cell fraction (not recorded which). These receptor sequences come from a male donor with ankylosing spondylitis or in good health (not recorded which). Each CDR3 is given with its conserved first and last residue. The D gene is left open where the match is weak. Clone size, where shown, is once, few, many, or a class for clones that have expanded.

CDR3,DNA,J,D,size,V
CASSPGLAGVETQYF,TGTGCCAGCAGTCCGGGACTAGCGGGGGTAGAGACCCAGTACTTC,TRBJ2-5,TRBD2,many,TRBV6-2/TRBV6-3
CASSLSLATGERFF,TGTGCCAGCAGCTTAAGTTTGGCCACCGGGGAGCGGTTTTTT,TRBJ2-2,-,-,TRBV11-2
CASRSPLDERGMGYQETQYF,TGTGCCAGCAGGTCGCCCCTAGATGAAAGGGGGATGGGGTATCAAGAGACCCAGTACTTC,TRBJ2-5,-,few,TRBV6-2/TRBV6-3
CASSSITTTGGFGYTQYF,TGTGCCAGCAGCTCAATTACGACGACAGGGGGCTTTGGGTATACGCAGTATTTT,TRBJ2-3,TRBD1,few,TRBV5-6
CASSSGWLYEQYF,TGTGCCAGCAGTTCGGGTTGGCTCTACGAGCAGTACTTC,TRBJ2-7,-,many,TRBV12-3/TRBV12-4
CADLAASNATDTQYF,TGTGCCGACCTAGCGGCCTCAAACGCCACAGATACGCAGTATTTT,TRBJ2-3,TRBD2,-,TRBV4-2
CASRAGSSYNSPLHF,TGTGCCAGCAGGGCAGGGAGCTCCTATAATTCACCCCTCCACTTT,TRBJ1-6,-,many,TRBV6-1
CASSIRGGSQGNEQFF,TGTGCCAGCAGCATTAGGGGAGGATCTCAAGGCAATGAGCAGTTCTTC,TRBJ2-1,-,-,TRBV7-9
CAWSVQAQVGEKLFF,TGTGCCTGGAGTGTACAGGCCCAGGTTGGAGAAAAACTGTTTTTT,TRBJ1-4,-,-,TRBV30
CASSPEWATEAFF,TGTGCCAGCAGCCCCGAGTGGGCCACTGAAGCTTTCTTT,TRBJ1-1,-,many,TRBV7-8
CASSLIGGRGNTEAFF,TGTGCCAGCAGTTTAATAGGGGGCAGGGGGAACACTGAAGCTTTCTTT,TRBJ1-1,TRBD1,many,TRBV28
CASSSSGRDEQFF,TGTGCCAGCAGTTCCAGCGGGAGGGATGAGCAGTTCTTC,TRBJ2-1,TRBD2,many,TRBV6-5
CASSLERLAGRGETQYF,TGCGCCAGCAGCTTGGAAAGACTAGCGGGACGGGGAGAGACCCAGTACTTC,TRBJ2-5,TRBD2,many,TRBV5-1
CASSFSGEEEQFF,TGCGCCAGCAGCTTTTCAGGGGAAGAGGAGCAGTTCTTC,TRBJ2-1,-,many,TRBV5-1
CSPRVGSDTQYF,TGCAGCCCAAGAGTAGGGTCAGATACGCAGTATTTT,TRBJ2-3,-,many,TRBV29-1
CASSEHRLTYEQYF,TGTGCCAGCAGTGAGCACAGGCTTACCTACGAGCAGTACTTC,TRBJ2-7,-,many,TRBV2
CASSFRASGYEQYF,TGTGCCAGCAGCTTTAGAGCTAGCGGGTACGAGCAGTACTTC,TRBJ2-7,TRBD2,many,TRBV7-8
CASSLLGGLSTDTQYF,TGTGCCAGCAGCCTCCTGGGCGGTCTCAGCACAGATACGCAGTATTTT,TRBJ2-3,-,many,TRBV5-5
CATSDFRQQKANEQFF,TGTGCCACCAGTGATTTTAGGCAGCAGAAGGCGAATGAGCAGTTCTTC,TRBJ2-1,-,many,TRBV24-1
CSALSDGNTQYF,TGCAGTGCCCTGTCGGACGGAAATACGCAGTATTTT,TRBJ2-3,-,-,TRBV20-1
CASSFGTGGSSYNEQFF,TGTGCCAGCAGTTTCGGAACAGGGGGTAGCTCCTACAATGAGCAGTTCTTC,TRBJ2-1,TRBD1,many,TRBV12-3/TRBV12-4
CASSYVAGRSPLHF,TGTGCCAGCAGTTACGTGGCAGGACGCTCACCCCTCCACTTT,TRBJ1-6,-,once,TRBV6-2/TRBV6-3
CAARQGAGEQYF,TGTGCCGCAAGACAGGGGGCGGGCGAGCAGTACTTC,TRBJ2-7,TRBD1,-,TRBV12-3/TRBV12-4
CASSPRLAGVSHEQYF,TGTGCCAGCAGTCCTCGACTAGCGGGAGTATCCCACGAGCAGTACTTC,TRBJ2-7,TRBD2,many,TRBV6-2/TRBV6-3
CSATPTSGGPYEQYF,TGCAGTGCTACACCGACTAGCGGGGGACCCTACGAGCAGTACTTC,TRBJ2-7,TRBD2,many,TRBV20-1
CASSLQGLAGVPDTQYF,TGTGCCAGCAGCTTACAAGGACTAGCGGGGGTCCCAGATACGCAGTATTTT,TRBJ2-3,TRBD2,-,TRBV7-2
CASTSFGLAGNSYEQYF,TGTGCCAGCACCTCCTTCGGGCTAGCGGGAAACTCCTACGAGCAGTACTTC,TRBJ2-7,TRBD2,many,TRBV11-2
CATSLDRRNTGELFF,TGTGCCACCAGCTTGGACAGGAGGAACACCGGGGAGCTGTTTTTT,TRBJ2-2,TRBD1,many,TRBV15
CASSFERGSYNEQFF,TGTGCCAGCAGCTTTGAGAGAGGCTCCTACAATGAGCAGTTCTTC,TRBJ2-1,-,-,TRBV11-2
CASSPGTLTGNEQFF,TGTGCCAGCAGTCCCGGGACTCTAACGGGCAATGAGCAGTTCTTC,TRBJ2-1,-,few,TRBV11-2
CASSQVSGTGGRTDTQYF,TGCGCCAGCAGCCAAGTTTCGGGGACAGGGGGGCGCACAGATACGCAGTATTTT,TRBJ2-3,TRBD1,many,TRBV4-1
CASSLEGRGPGYTF,TGTGCCAGCAGCTTGGAGGGGAGGGGCCCTGGCTACACCTTC,TRBJ1-2,-,many,TRBV5-6
CASSLQGSNTEAFF,TGCGCCAGCAGCTTGCAGGGGTCGAACACTGAAGCTTTCTTT,TRBJ1-1,-,many,TRBV5-1
CASSLLVGTGELFF,TGTGCCAGCAGCTTATTAGTAGGGACCGGGGAGCTGTTTTTT,TRBJ2-2,-,few,TRBV7-2
CASRRQGGTDTQYF,TGCGCCAGCAGGAGACAGGGAGGGACAGATACGCAGTATTTT,TRBJ2-3,-,-,TRBV10-2
CASSVVTRDTEAFF,TGTGCCAGCAGCGTAGTAACAAGGGACACTGAAGCTTTCTTT,TRBJ1-1,-,many,TRBV9
CASSRDGNTEAFF,TGTGCCAGCAGTCGGGACGGGAACACTGAAGCTTTCTTT,TRBJ1-1,-,-,TRBV6-1
CSVSTGRAGNEQFF,TGCAGCGTGTCCACAGGGCGAGCTGGCAATGAGCAGTTCTTC,TRBJ2-1,-,many,TRBV29-1
CAWSTGREWTDTQYF,TGTGCCTGGAGTACGGGACGGGAGTGGACAGATACGCAGTATTTT,TRBJ2-3,-,-,TRBV30
CAISGTGGLNTEAFF,TGTGCCATCAGTGGGACAGGGGGCCTGAACACTGAAGCTTTCTTT,TRBJ1-1,TRBD1,few,TRBV10-3
CSARDATSGRPRF,TGCAGTGCTAGAGATGCGACTAGCGGGAGGCCGCGTTTC,TRBJ2-4,TRBD2,many,TRBV20-1
CASSLSTGANEKLFF,TGTGCCAGCAGCTTATCGACAGGGGCTAATGAAAAACTGTTTTTT,TRBJ1-4,TRBD1,many,TRBV7-9
CASSFTGGYNEQFF,TGTGCCAGCAGCTTTACAGGGGGGTACAATGAGCAGTTCTTC,TRBJ2-1,TRBD1,few,TRBV7-9
CASSLDEGMGQPQHF,TGCGCCAGCAGCTTGGACGAGGGGATGGGTCAGCCCCAGCATTTT,TRBJ1-5,-,once,TRBV5-1
CASSWGRQENTEAFF,TGCGCCAGCAGCTGGGGACGACAGGAGAACACTGAAGCTTTCTTT,TRBJ1-1,-,many,TRBV5-1
CAWRGADMEQFF,TGTGCCTGGAGGGGAGCAGACATGGAGCAGTTCTTC,TRBJ2-1,-,-,TRBV30
CSAGITNTGELFF,TGCAGCGCAGGGATTACCAACACCGGGGAGCTGTTTTTT,TRBJ2-2,-,many,TRBV29-1
CASSLQRDPPRYGYTF,TGTGCCAGCAGCCTACAAAGGGATCCCCCTAGGTATGGCTACACCTTC,TRBJ1-2,-,many,TRBV6-1
CASSFRGPQHF,TGTGCCAGCAGTTTCCGTGGTCCCCAGCATTTT,TRBJ1-5,-,many,TRBV12-3/TRBV12-4
CAISGLDNEQFF,TGTGCCATCAGTGGACTGGACAATGAGCAGTTCTTC,TRBJ2-1,-,many,TRBV10-3
CSARGSLSGTIIEQFF,TGCAGTGCTAGAGGCAGCCTCTCCGGGACTATCATTGAGCAGTTCTTC,TRBJ2-1,TRBD2,many,TRBV20-1
CSTQRGLNTGELFF,TGCAGTACCCAAAGGGGACTTAACACCGGGGAGCTGTTTTTT,TRBJ2-2,-,many,TRBV20-1
CASSLALTDTQYF,TGTGCCAGCAGCTTAGCGCTCACAGATACGCAGTATTTT,TRBJ2-3,-,many,TRBV7-6
CAISPGGSYYEQYF,TGTGCCATCTCTCCAGGGGGGTCCTACTACGAGCAGTACTTC,TRBJ2-7,-,many,TRBV28
CASSLASGGTQYF,TGTGCCAGCAGTCTCGCTAGCGGGGGAACGCAGTATTTT,TRBJ2-3,TRBD2,many,TRBV6-2/TRBV6-3
CASSYGRAYEQYF,TGCGCCAGCAGCTACGGACGGGCCTACGAGCAGTACTTC,TRBJ2-7,-,many,TRBV5-1
CSAPYPKDTQYF,TGCAGTGCTCCCTATCCAAAAGATACGCAGTATTTT,TRBJ2-3,-,many,TRBV20-1
CASSSRFGQGGAETQYF,TGCGCCAGCAGCTCCCGCTTCGGACAGGGGGGAGCGGAGACCCAGTACTTC,TRBJ2-5,TRBD1,many,TRBV5-1
CASSLATGTGGKDTEAFF,TGTGCCAGCAGCTTAGCGACCGGGACAGGGGGTAAAGACACTGAAGCTTTCTTT,TRBJ1-1,TRBD1,-,TRBV7-2
CASSPGQGVGYGYTF,TGTGCCAGCAGTCCGGGACAGGGGGTAGGCTATGGCTACACCTTC,TRBJ1-2,TRBD1,many,TRBV12-3/TRBV12-4